The T cell receptor (beta chain) under discussion was sequenced for a study of T cells in Graves' hyperthyroidism and ophthalmopathy. As for the study in general: Upon initial diagnosis and before any treatment, peripheral blood was collected.

The authors deemed Graves' hyperthyroidism stable absent ophthalmopathy progression within 18 months. Patients showing uncontrolled infection, other autoimmune disease, pregnancy or lactation were ineligible. This clonotype appeared many times. What was amplified from RNA transcripts were TCR beta CDR3 regions. TCR CDR3 regions were first amplified by RT-PCR with HTBI primers. MiXCR, run by TCRdb on the multiplex PCR reads, gives a single entry per CDR3 protein. The sample comprises hundreds of thousands of distinct CDR3 sequences, 38% of which are singletons, and approximately 8.7% rests with the top ten. The material sequenced was blood. The source of this sequence is a man aged 18-30 years with Graves' hyperthyroidism.

CDR3 DNA sequence: TGCAGCGCCCCCGGCCTCATGAACACTGAAGCTTTCTTT. This sequence encodes CSAPGLMNTEAFF. This chain connects TRBV29-1 to TRBJ1-1; D call uncertain. The CDR3 is made up of 13 amino acids. The germline V gene encodes CDR1 SQVTM and CDR2 ANQGSEA. V gave up 7 bases and J gave up 0 bases, with 12 bases separating them. Together with reference TRBV29-1 and TRBJ1-1, the CDR3 gives the full variable domain: SAVISQKPSRDICQRGTSLTIQCQVDSQVTMMFWYRQQPGQSLTLIATANQGSEATYESGFVIDKFPISRPNLTFSTLTVSNMSPEDSSIYLCSAPGLMNTEAFFGQGTRLTVV.